Listed below are T cell receptor beta chains from one sample, sequenced in a study of OX40 agonist ivuxolimab in advanced cancers. Using immunoSEQ multiplex PCR, the repertoire was profiled, and TCRdb retains in-frame clones only, with some absent. The table shows tens of thousands of clones, with 88% occurring only once. Source: CD4+ or CD8+ T cells sorted from blood, taken in a trial of the OX40 agonist ivuxolimab. The receptors were sampled from an adult with an advanced solid tumor such as melanoma, head and neck, liver or kidney cancer. Each CDR3 is given with its conserved first and last residue. The D gene is left open where the match is weak.

cdr3_aa cdr3_nt j_call d_call v_call
CASSLGLAASYNEQFF TGCGCCAGCAGCTTGGGACTAGCCGCCTCCTACAATGAGCAGTTCTTC TRBJ2-1 TRBD2 TRBV5-1
CASSSPWTGNIDGYTF TGTGCCAGCAGTTCGCCTTGGACAGGGAATATAGATGGCTACACCTTC TRBJ1-2 TRBD1 TRBV6-6
CAWSTQGGSEQYF TGTGCCTGGAGTACGCAGGGGGGCTCCGAGCAGTACTTC TRBJ2-7 - TRBV30
CASSRGDTQYF TGTGCCAGCAGCCGAGGGGATACGCAGTATTTT TRBJ2-3 - TRBV11-2
CASSSREDEQYF TGTGCCAGCTCATCGAGGGAGGACGAGCAGTACTTC TRBJ2-7 - TRBV18
CASSQGQTYEQYF TGTGCCAGCAGCCAGGGACAGACCTACGAGCAGTACTTC TRBJ2-7 TRBD1 TRBV7-6
CASSPGQGGADTQYF TGTGCCAGCAGTCCAGGACAGGGAGGGGCAGATACGCAGTATTTT TRBJ2-3 - TRBV6-5
CASSNYGGTEAFF TGTGCCAGCAGCAACTATGGGGGGACTGAAGCTTTCTTT TRBJ1-1 - TRBV7-3
CAISAGGKGEETQYF TGTGCCATCAGTGCGGGCGGGAAGGGCGAAGAGACCCAGTACTTC TRBJ2-5 - TRBV10-3
CASSFLAGVTDTQYF TGTGCCAGCAGCTTCCTAGCGGGCGTCACAGATACGCAGTATTTT TRBJ2-3 TRBD2 TRBV5-5
CASSPPGGSSNQPQHF TGTGCCAGCTCACCCCCCGGGGGGAGCAGCAATCAGCCCCAGCATTTT TRBJ1-5 - TRBV18
CASSSDRDRLAFF TGTGCCAGCAGCTCTGACAGGGACAGGCTGGCTTTCTTT TRBJ1-1 TRBD1 TRBV5-8
CASSYSSQGAGEQYF TGTGCCAGCAGTTACTCCTCACAGGGGGCGGGTGAGCAGTACTTC TRBJ2-7 TRBD1 TRBV6-6
CASSPLGGGGSYNEQFF TGTGCCAGCAGCCCGCTTGGGGGGGGCGGCTCCTACAATGAGCAGTTCTTC TRBJ2-1 - TRBV5-6
CASSATGLSETQYF TGTGCCAGCAGCGCCACGGGGCTATCAGAGACCCAGTACTTC TRBJ2-5 - TRBV7-9
CASSGTGDGYQETQYF TGTGCCAGCTCGGGCACAGGGGATGGGTACCAAGAGACCCAGTACTTC TRBJ2-5 TRBD1 TRBV18
CSVAPNRGNYNEQFF TGCAGCGTTGCCCCAAACAGGGGTAACTACAATGAGCAGTTCTTC TRBJ2-1 TRBD1 TRBV29-1
CASSLAVQDYEQYF TGCGCCAGCAGCTTGGCCGTGCAGGACTACGAGCAGTACTTC TRBJ2-7 - TRBV5-1
CASSAGTGWTEAFF TGTGCCAGCTCAGCCGGGACAGGGTGGACTGAAGCTTTCTTT TRBJ1-1 TRBD1 TRBV18
CASSRAGEETQYF TGTGCCAGCAGCAGGGCGGGAGAAGAGACCCAGTACTTC TRBJ2-5 TRBD2 TRBV7-3
CASGSGQGQETQYF TGCGCCAGCGGATCCGGACAGGGCCAAGAGACCCAGTACTTC TRBJ2-5 TRBD1 TRBV5-1
CAISEGAIWYEQYF TGTGCCATCAGTGAGGGGGCCATTTGGTACGAGCAGTACTTC TRBJ2-7 - TRBV10-3
CASSSWKGNTGELFF TGTGCCAGCAGCTCGTGGAAGGGCAACACCGGGGAGCTGTTTTTT TRBJ2-2 - TRBV11-2
CASSLGTSGRATGNEQFF TGTGCCAGCAGCTTGGGGACTAGCGGGAGGGCCACGGGGAATGAGCAGTTCTTC TRBJ2-1 TRBD2 TRBV5-5
CASSLLGGLEQYF TGTGCCAGCAGTTTATTAGGGGGACTAGAGCAGTACTTC TRBJ2-7 - TRBV27
CASSLGRLDTQYF TGTGCCAGCAGCTTAGGCCGCTTGGATACGCAGTATTTT TRBJ2-3 - TRBV7-6